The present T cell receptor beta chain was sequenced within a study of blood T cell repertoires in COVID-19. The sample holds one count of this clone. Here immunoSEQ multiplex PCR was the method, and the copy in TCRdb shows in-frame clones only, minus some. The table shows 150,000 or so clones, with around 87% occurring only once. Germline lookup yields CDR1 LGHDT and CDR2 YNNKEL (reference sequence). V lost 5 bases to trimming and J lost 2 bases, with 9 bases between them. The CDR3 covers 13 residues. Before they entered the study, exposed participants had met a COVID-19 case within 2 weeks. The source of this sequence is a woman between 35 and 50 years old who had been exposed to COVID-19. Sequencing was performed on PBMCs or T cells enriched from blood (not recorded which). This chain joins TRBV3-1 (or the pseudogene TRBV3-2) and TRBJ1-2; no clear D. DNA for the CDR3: TGTGCCAGCAGCAAGGACTTCAACTATGGCTACACCTTC. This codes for CASSKDFNYGYTF.